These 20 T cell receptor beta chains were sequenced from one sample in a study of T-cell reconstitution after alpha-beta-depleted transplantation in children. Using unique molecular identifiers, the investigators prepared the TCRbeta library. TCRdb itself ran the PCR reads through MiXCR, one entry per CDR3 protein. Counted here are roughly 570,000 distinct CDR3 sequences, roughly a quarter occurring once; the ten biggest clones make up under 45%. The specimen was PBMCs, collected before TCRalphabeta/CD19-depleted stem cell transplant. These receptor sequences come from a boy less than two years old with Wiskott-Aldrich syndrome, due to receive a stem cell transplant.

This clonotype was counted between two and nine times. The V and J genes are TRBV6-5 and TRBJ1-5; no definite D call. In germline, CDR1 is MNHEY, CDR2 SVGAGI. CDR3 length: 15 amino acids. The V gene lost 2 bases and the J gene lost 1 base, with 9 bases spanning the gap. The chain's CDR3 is CASSYSKVSNQPQHF. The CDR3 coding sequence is TGTGCCAGCAGTTACAGCAAAGTGAGCAATCAGCCCCAGCATTTT.

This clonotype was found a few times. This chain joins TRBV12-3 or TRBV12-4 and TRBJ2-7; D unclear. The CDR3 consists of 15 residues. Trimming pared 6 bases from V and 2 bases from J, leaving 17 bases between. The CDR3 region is CASSPGWALPYEQYF. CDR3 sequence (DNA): TGTGCCAGCAGCCCCGGGTGGGCCCTACCCTACGAGCAGTACTTC.

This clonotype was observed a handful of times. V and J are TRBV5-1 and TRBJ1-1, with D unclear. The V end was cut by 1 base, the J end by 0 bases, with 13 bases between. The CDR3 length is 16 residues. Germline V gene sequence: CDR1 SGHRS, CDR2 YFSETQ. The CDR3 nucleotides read TGCGCCAGCAGCTTGTCCCCCGACGGTATGAACACTGAAGCTTTCTTT. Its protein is CASSLSPDGMNTEAFF.

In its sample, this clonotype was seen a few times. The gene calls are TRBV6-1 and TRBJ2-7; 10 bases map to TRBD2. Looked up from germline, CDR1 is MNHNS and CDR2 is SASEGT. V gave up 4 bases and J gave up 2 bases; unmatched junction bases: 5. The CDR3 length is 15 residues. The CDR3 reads CASSGRTSGTYEQYF. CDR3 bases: TGTGCCAGCAGTGGCCGGACTAGCGGAACCTACGAGCAGTACTTC.

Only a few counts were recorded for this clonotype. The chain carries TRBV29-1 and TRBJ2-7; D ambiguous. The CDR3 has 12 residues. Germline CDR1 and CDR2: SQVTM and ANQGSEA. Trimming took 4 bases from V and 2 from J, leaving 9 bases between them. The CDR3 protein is CSVAYSTYEQYF. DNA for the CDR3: TGCAGCGTTGCTTACAGCACCTACGAGCAGTACTTC.

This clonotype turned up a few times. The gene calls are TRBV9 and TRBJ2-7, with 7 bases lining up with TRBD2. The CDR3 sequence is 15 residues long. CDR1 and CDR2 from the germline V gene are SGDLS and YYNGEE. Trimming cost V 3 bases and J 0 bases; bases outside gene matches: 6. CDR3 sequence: CASSAGLVPSYEQYF. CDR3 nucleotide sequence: TGTGCCAGCAGCGCTGGACTAGTCCCCTCCTACGAGCAGTACTTC.

The CDR3 is CSERTSGTDTQYF. CDR3 nucleotide sequence: TGCAGCGAGAGGACTAGCGGCACAGATACGCAGTATTTT. V and J are TRBV29-1 and TRBJ2-3; 9 positions match TRBD2. CDR3 length equals 13 residues. Germline V gives CDR1 SQVTM, CDR2 ANQGSEA. J lost 1 base, V lost 7 bases, and 3 bases had no gene match.

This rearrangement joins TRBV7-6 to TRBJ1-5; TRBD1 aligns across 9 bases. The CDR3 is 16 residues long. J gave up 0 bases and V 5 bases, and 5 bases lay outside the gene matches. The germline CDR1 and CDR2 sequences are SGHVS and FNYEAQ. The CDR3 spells CASSLGTGISNQPQHF. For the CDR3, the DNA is TGTGCCAGCAGCCTGGGGACAGGGATTAGCAATCAGCCCCAGCATTTT.

The CDR3 coding sequence is TGTGCCAGCAGCTCAGCCGGGACTCAATCGAACGAGCAGTACTTC. Translated, it gives CASSSAGTQSNEQYF. This chain uses TRBV11-2 with TRBJ2-7; a possible D gene is TRBD2 (6 bases). Between the trimmed V and J ends, which lost 4 bases and 5 bases, there was a span of 18 bases. Germline V gene lookup returns CDR1 SGHAT and CDR2 FQNNGV. CDR3 length: 15 amino acids. The entire variable domain, with the rest obtained from reference TRBV11-2 and TRBJ2-7, is as follows: EAGVAQSPRYKIIEKRQSVAFWCNPISGHATLYWYQQILGQGPKLLIQFQNNGVVDDSQLPKDRFSAERLKGVDSTLKIQPAKLEDSAVYLCASSSAGTQSNEQYFGPGTRLTVT.

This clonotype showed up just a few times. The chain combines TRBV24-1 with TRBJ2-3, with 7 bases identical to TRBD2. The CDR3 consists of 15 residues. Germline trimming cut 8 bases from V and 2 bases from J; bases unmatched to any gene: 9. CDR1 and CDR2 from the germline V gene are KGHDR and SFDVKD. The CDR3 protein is CATMKAGEPTDTQYF. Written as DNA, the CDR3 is TGTGCCACCATGAAGGCGGGAGAGCCCACAGATACGCAGTATTTT.

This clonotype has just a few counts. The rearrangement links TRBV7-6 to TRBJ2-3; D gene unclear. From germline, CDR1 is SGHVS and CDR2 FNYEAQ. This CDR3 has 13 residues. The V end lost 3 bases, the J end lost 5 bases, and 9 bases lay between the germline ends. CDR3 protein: CASSFKPGDTQYF. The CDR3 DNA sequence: TGTGCCAGCAGCTTTAAGCCGGGAGATACGCAGTATTTT.

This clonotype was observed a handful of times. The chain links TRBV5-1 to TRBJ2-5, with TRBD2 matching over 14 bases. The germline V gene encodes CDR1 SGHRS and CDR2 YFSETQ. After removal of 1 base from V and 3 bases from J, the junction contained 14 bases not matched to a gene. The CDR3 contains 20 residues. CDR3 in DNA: TGCGCCAGCAGCTTGTTCTCGGGACTAGCGGGAGTTCAGCTTAAAGAGACCCAGTACTTC. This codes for CASSLFSGLAGVQLKETQYF.

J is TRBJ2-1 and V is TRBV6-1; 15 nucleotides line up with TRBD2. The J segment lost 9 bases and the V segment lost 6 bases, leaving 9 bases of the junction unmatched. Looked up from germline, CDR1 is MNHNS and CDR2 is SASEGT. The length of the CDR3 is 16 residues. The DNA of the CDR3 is TGTGCCAGCAGATCAGCGGGACTAGCGGGAGGAGGTGAGCAGTTCTTC. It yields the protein CASRSAGLAGGGEQFF.

For the CDR3, the DNA is TGTGCCAGCAGCCCGAGCGCTTTTAGCTCCTACAATGAGCAGTTCTTC. Protein sequence: CASSPSAFSSYNEQFF. This chain links TRBV13 with TRBJ2-1; D is unclear. Germline assignment: CDR1 PRHDT and CDR2 FYEKMQ (reference sequence). V lost 5 bases and J lost 0, with 14 bases in between. The CDR3 is 16 amino acids.

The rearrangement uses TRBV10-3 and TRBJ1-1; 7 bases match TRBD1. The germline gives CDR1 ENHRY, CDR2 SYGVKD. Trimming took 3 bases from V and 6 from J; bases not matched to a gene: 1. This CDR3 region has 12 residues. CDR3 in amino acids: CAISDGTAEAFF. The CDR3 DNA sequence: TGTGCCATCAGTGACGGGACAGCTGAAGCTTTCTTT.

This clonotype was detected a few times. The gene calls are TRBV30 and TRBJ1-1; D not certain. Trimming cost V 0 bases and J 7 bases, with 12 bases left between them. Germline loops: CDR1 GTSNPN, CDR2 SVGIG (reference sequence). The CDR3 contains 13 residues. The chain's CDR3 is CAWSVDRAGEAFF. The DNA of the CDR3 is TGTGCCTGGAGTGTAGATAGGGCGGGTGAAGCTTTCTTT.

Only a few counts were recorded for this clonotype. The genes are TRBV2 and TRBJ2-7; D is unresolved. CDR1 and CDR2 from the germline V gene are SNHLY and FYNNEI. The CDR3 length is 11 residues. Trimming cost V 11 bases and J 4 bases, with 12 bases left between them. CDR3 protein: CASLSRYEQYF. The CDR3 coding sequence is TGTGCCTCCCTGAGCAGATACGAGCAGTACTTC. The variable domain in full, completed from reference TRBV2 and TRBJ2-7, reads EPEVTQTPSHQVTQMGQEVILRCVPISNHLYFYWYRQILGQKVEFLVSFYNNEISEKSEIFDDQFSVERPDGSNFTLKIRSTKLEDSAMYFCASLSRYEQYFGPGTRLTVT.

CDR3 in amino acids: CATSYSWNEQFF. CDR3 in DNA: TGTGCCACCAGCTATAGCTGGAATGAGCAGTTCTTC. The chain has TRBV15 and TRBJ2-1; D gene unclear. Trimming pared 5 bases from V and 7 bases from J, leaving 9 bases between. The CDR3 contains 12 residues. Germline V gene sequence: CDR1 LNHNV, CDR2 YYDKDF (reference sequence).

The CDR3 DNA reads TGCGCCAGCAGCGCCACGGGGGTCGGAAATCAGCCCCAGCATTTT. It yields the protein CASSATGVGNQPQHF. The chain has TRBV5-1 and TRBJ1-5, with a possible D match to TRBD1 (5 bases). This CDR3 comprises 15 residues. V lost 4 bases and J 4 bases, leaving 15 bases between the germline ends. Germline V gene sequence: CDR1 SGHRS, CDR2 YFSETQ.

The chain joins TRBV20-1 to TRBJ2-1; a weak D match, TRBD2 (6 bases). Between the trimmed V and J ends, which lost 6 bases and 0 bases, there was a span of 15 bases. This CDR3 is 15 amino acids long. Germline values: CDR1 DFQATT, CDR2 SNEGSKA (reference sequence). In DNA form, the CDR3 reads TGCAGTGCGCAGACACTAGCACTCTCCTACAATGAGCAGTTCTTC. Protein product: CSAQTLALSYNEQFF.